The clone carrying this T cell receptor beta chain has a handful of counts. TCRdb passed the 5' RACE reads through MiXCR, listing each CDR3 protein once. The sample has under 300,000 distinct CDR3 sequences; 6.9% are singletons. This sample is part of a study of T cells after yellow fever vaccination. This receptor was obtained from a man aged 25-45 years who received the YFV17D yellow fever vaccine. The sample here was CD4+ T cells sorted from PBMCs, taken 15 days after the yellow fever booster vaccination.

CDR3 DNA: TGTGCCAGCAGCTTAATGCCAGGGGGCTCCGAGCAGTACTTC. This codes for CASSLMPGGSEQYF. This chain connects TRBV7-3 to TRBJ2-7; the match to TRBD1 covers 8 bases. The J segment lost 6 bases and the V segment lost 1 base, leaving 5 bases of the junction unmatched. Germline V gene lookup returns CDR1 SGHTA and CDR2 FQGTGA. CDR3 size: 14 residues.